Listed below are T cell receptor beta chains from one sample, sequenced in a study of blood T cell repertoires in COVID-19. TCRdb's table, derived via immunoSEQ multiplex PCR, lists solely in-frame clones and lacks some. The sample includes some 220,000 clones, approximately 83% seen only once; the top ten take less than 6.5%. The sample comprised peripheral blood. The receptors derive from a human donor in a cohort sampled during active COVID-19. The CDR3 runs from the conserved cysteine through the conserved F or W. The order of the fields is J gene, V gene, CDR3 length, D gene, CDR3 protein. A D gene is named only where the DNA matches it firmly.

>TRBJ1-1|TRBV29-1|13|NA
CSVLGGGNTEAFF
>TRBJ2-1|TRBV5-1|14|TRBD2
CASNPGGRRGEQFF
>TRBJ2-1|TRBV6-5|12|TRBD2
CASVSSGRGWFF
>TRBJ2-3|TRBV11-2|14|NA
CASSPNPTGDTQYF
>TRBJ1-5|TRBV27|14|NA
CASGSRVRNQPQHF
>TRBJ2-2|TRBV19|20|TRBD1
CASSIGGRGPLISNTGELFF
>TRBJ2-3|TRBV19|16|TRBD1
CASSGTADSLTDTQYF
>TRBJ1-6|TRBV2|14|NA
CASSLLLANSPLHF
>TRBJ1-5|TRBV6-1|17|TRBD1
CASSEGTGALGNQPQHF
>TRBJ2-7|TRBV19|13|NA
CASSTLSSYEQYF
>TRBJ2-3|TRBV10-1|15|TRBD1
CASSESRQGADTQYF
>TRBJ2-7|TRBV7-2|18|TRBD2
CASSLGLAGTRSSYEQYF
>TRBJ1-4|TRBV18|16|TRBD1
CASSPPRGQGNEKLFF
>TRBJ2-7|TRBV18|17|TRBD2
CASSPRRDSGGPLEQYF
>TRBJ2-3|TRBV6-4|15|NA
CASSDKGHPTDTQYF
>TRBJ2-1|TRBV9|13|NA
CASSGGAYNEQFF
>TRBJ2-7|TRBV23-1|18|TRBD1
CASRRLAPKGAPGYEQYF
>TRBJ2-1|TRBV6-5|15|TRBD1
CASSPGTGDLHEQFF
>TRBJ1-3|TRBV5-4|16|NA
CASSRDSGYSGNTIYF
>TRBJ2-3|TRBV5-4|16|TRBD2
CASSFGGEGRLDTQYF
>TRBJ2-7|TRBV4-1|15|TRBD1
CASSQVGRGHHEQYF
>TRBJ1-3|TRBV9|16|NA
CASSPGSGTTGNTIYF
>TRBJ2-1|TRBV5-1|16|TRBD1
CASSRDSHSSYNEQFF
>TRBJ1-5|TRBV6-6|13|NA
CASSSDWDQPQHF
>TRBJ2-7|TRBV30|15|TRBD1
CAWSVGTGGTYEQYF
>TRBJ2-3|TRBV6-5|14|NA
CASRQGRLTDTQYF
>TRBJ2-7|TRBV5-4|14|NA
CASSAEFANYEQYF
>TRBJ2-7|TRBV27|12|NA
CASSSVTREQYF
>TRBJ1-4|TRBV5-1|15|TRBD1
CASSPGTATNEKLFF
>TRBJ2-5|TRBV29-1|13|TRBD2
CSAGGDVGETQYF
>TRBJ2-2|TRBV7-9|11|NA
CASSYIGELFF
>TRBJ2-3|TRBV9|19|NA
CASSVGGTSRTLLQNTQYF
>TRBJ2-1|TRBV6-4|13|NA
CASSDSTNNEQFF
>TRBJ2-7|TRBV4-2|14|NA
CASSLGGGSYEQYF
>TRBJ2-2|TRBV7-3|15|TRBD2
CASSFGRGDTGELFF
>TRBJ2-1|TRBV24-1|16|TRBD1
CATSHTGTGDRDEQFF
>TRBJ2-2|TRBV5-1|14|NA
CASSLVRGTGELFF
>TRBJ2-2|TRBV10-3|14|TRBD1
CAIRQTGEVGELFF
>TRBJ2-5|TRBV5-1|11|NA
CASSSQETQYF
>TRBJ2-2|TRBV2|16|NA
CASSATGQSYTGELFF